One sample yielded the 13 T cell receptor beta chains listed below, sequenced in a study of CD8 T cells in Susac syndrome. It was with random hexamers that roughly 0.45 to 1 ug RNA was reverse transcribed. TCRdb processed the immunoSEQ multiplex PCR reads anew with MiXCR; each CDR3 protein has one entry. Of 55,000 to 75,000 distinct CDR3 sequences listed, 93% were seen once; the top ten hold less than 0.16%. Source material: CD4+ T cells from PBMCs. These receptors were collected from a human donor with Susac syndrome.

The chain's CDR3 is CASREGQGLGIWFF. CDR3 nucleotides: TGTGCCAGTAGGGAAGGACAGGGACTAGGTATATGGTTCTTC. V is TRBV19 and J is TRBJ2-1; perhaps D is TRBD1 or TRBD2 (8 bases each). The CDR3 extends over 14 amino acids. The V and J ends lost 6 bases and 15 bases respectively, with 24 bases between them. Germline V gene lookup returns CDR1 LNHDA and CDR2 SQIVND (reference sequence). Together with reference TRBV19 and TRBJ2-1, the CDR3 gives the full variable domain: DGGITQSPKYLFRKEGQNVTLSCEQNLNHDAMYWYRQDPGQGLRLIYYSQIVNDFQKGDIAEGYSVSREKKESFPLTVTSAQKNPTAFYLCASREGQGLGIWFFGPGTRLTVL.

V usage is TRBV9 and J usage is TRBJ2-3; no reliable D call. The V gene lost 0 bases and the J gene lost 5 bases, with 7 bases spanning the gap. Germline V lookup: CDR1 SGDLS, CDR2 YYNGEE. The CDR3 loop spans 13 amino acids. This CDR3 reads CASSVETIDTQYF. CDR3 coding DNA: TGTGCCAGCAGCGTAGAAACGATAGATACGCAGTATTTT.

The chain recombines TRBV18 with TRBJ2-7; 11 bases line up with TRBD1. Trimming cost V 3 bases and J 0 bases; bases outside gene matches: 4. Germline assignment: CDR1 KGHSH and CDR2 LQKENI. This CDR3 contains 16 residues. In DNA form, the CDR3 reads TGTGCCAGCTCACCGGGGGGGACAGGGGGCTCCTACGAGCAGTACTTC. Translated: CASSPGGTGGSYEQYF.

The CDR3 DNA sequence: TGTGCCAGCAGCCAGGGGTCCGCTGAAGCTTTCTTT. Protein: CASSQGSAEAFF. This chain connects TRBV3-1 to TRBJ1-1; no definite D call. CDR1 and CDR2 from the germline V gene are LGHDT and YNNKEL (reference sequence). V was cut by 3 bases and J by 6 bases, with 8 bases left in between. There are 12 residues in the CDR3.

The J gene is TRBJ2-3, the V gene TRBV20-1; D possibly corresponds to TRBD2 (6 bases). Germline CDR1 reads DFQATT; CDR2 reads SNEGSKA (reference sequence). V dropped 5 bases and J dropped 5 bases, with 17 bases sitting between them. CDR3 length: 14 residues. Here the CDR3 reads CSARRDFGVDTQYF. CDR3 sequence (DNA): TGCAGTGCTCGCCGGGACTTCGGGGTAGATACGCAGTATTTT.

This sequence joins TRBV5-1 and TRBJ2-3; D is ambiguous. The germline gives CDR1 SGHRS, CDR2 YFSETQ. The CDR3 consists of 14 residues. The V and J ends lost 0 bases and 2 bases respectively, with 7 bases between them. The CDR3 reads CASSLGRYTDTQYF. Here the CDR3 DNA reads TGCGCCAGCAGCTTGGGGCGGTACACAGATACGCAGTATTTT. The full variable domain, with the rest looked up from reference TRBV5-1 and TRBJ2-3, is KAGVTQTPRYLIKTRGQQVTLSCSPISGHRSVSWYQQTPGQGLQFLFEYFSETQRNKGNFPGRFSGRQFSNSRSEMNVSTLELGDSALYLCASSLGRYTDTQYFGPGTRLTVL.

The chain is built from TRBV7-3 and TRBJ2-3, with a possible D match to TRBD2 (5 bases). The germline gives CDR1 SGHTA, CDR2 FQGTGA. Trimming removed 6 bases from V and 0 bases from J, with 7 bases in between. The CDR3 loop spans 13 amino acids. Written as DNA, the CDR3 is TGTGCCAGCAGACGGGGAAGCACAGATACGCAGTATTTT. This codes for CASRRGSTDTQYF.

The chain carries TRBV11-3 and TRBJ2-6, with D uncertain. CDR3 length: 18 residues. V gave up 3 bases and J gave up 2 bases, with 17 bases separating them. Germline assignment: CDR1 SGHNT and CDR2 YENEEA. Here the CDR3 DNA reads TGTGCCAGCAGCTTTTCAGGAAAAACCCACCCTGGGGCCAACGTCCTGACTTTC. Translation gives CASSFSGKTHPGANVLTF.

The J gene is TRBJ2-1, the V gene TRBV20-1; 8 positions match TRBD2. The CDR3 has 16 amino acids. Per the germline V gene, CDR1 is DFQATT and CDR2 is SNEGSKA (reference sequence). The ends lost 6 bases at V and 0 bases at J; junction bases unmatched: 10. The CDR3 sequence: CSALLTSGRSYNEQFF. CDR3 DNA: TGCAGTGCCCTTCTAACTAGCGGCCGCTCCTACAATGAGCAGTTCTTC.

The chain has TRBV5-1 and TRBJ2-3; D possibly uses TRBD1 or TRBD2 (6 bases each). This CDR3 is 15 amino acids long. Between the trimmed V and J ends, which lost 4 bases and 5 bases, there was a span of 17 bases. The V gene's germline CDR1 is SGHRS and CDR2 YFSETQ. The CDR3 loop is CASSEQRGAVDTQYF. In DNA form, the CDR3 reads TGCGCCAGCAGCGAACAGAGGGGGGCTGTAGATACGCAGTATTTT.

This clonotype has just one count. The V call is TRBV20-1, the J call TRBJ1-5, with D maybe TRBD1 (6 bases). V lost 3 bases, J lost 4 bases, and 7 bases lay in between. The V gene's germline CDR1 is DFQATT and CDR2 SNEGSKA (reference sequence). This CDR3 contains 12 residues. The CDR3 protein is CSASRGNQPQHF. Written as DNA, the CDR3 is TGCAGTGCTAGTAGGGGGAATCAGCCCCAGCATTTT.

The chain links TRBV30 to TRBJ2-6, with D possibly called TRBD1 or TRBD2 (5 bases each). This CDR3 region has 14 residues. V was trimmed by 2 bases and J by 4 bases, leaving 9 bases between them. The V gene's germline CDR1 is GTSNPN and CDR2 SVGIG (reference sequence). The DNA for the CDR3 is TGTGCCTGGAGTCAGGGAGTGGGGGCCAACGTCCTGACTTTC. Protein sequence: CAWSQGVGANVLTF.

Points on this clonotype: The conserved final phenylalanine or tryptophan is absent from the CDR3, which likely points to a read error. V is TRBV9 and J is TRBJ2-1; D is undetermined. This CDR3 comprises 12 residues. V dropped 4 bases and J dropped 7 bases, with 9 bases sitting between them. The V gene's germline CDR1 is SGDLS and CDR2 YYNGEE. CDR3 region: CASSRILNEQFL. CDR3 in DNA: TGTGCCAGCAGCCGGATTCTTAATGAGCAGTTCCTC.